This T cell receptor (beta chain) stems from a study of cytomegalovirus exposure and HLA in healthy donors. As concerns this clone: The antigen is undetermined. One end of the junction fails to match germline, which may point to a read error.

The repertoire was sequenced with immunoSEQ multiplex PCR; TCRdb's copy has only in-frame clones and lacks some. The repertoire holds 250,000 or so clones, with more than 75% as singletons. Study results and limitations: CMV antigen specificity of a few CMV-associated chains was confirmed in vitro.

The CDR3 length is 12 residues. Germline V gene sequence: CDR1 MDHEN, CDR2 SYDVKM. The gene calls are TRBV28 and TRBJ2-7, with D tentatively TRBD2 (6 bases). The TCR sequence derives from a man in his late teens or twenties in good health and CMV-seronegative. Sequencing used PBMCs. CDR3 sequence: CASSLGRTDPNF. The CDR3 DNA is TGTGCCAGCAGTTTGGGGAGGACCGACCCTAACTTC.